The 29 T cell receptor beta chains below come from one sample, sequenced in a study of cytomegalovirus exposure and HLA in healthy donors. The PCR made use of 60 Vbeta and 13 Jbeta primers. Sequenced by immunoSEQ multiplex PCR; TCRdb stores in-frame clones only, minus some. The data show under 200,000 clones, around 83% seen once. The specimen was PBMCs. Every receptor here comes from a woman between 18 and 29 years old in good health and CMV-seronegative.

The chain uses TRBV6-5 and TRBJ2-1, with D unclear. In germline, CDR1 is MNHEY, CDR2 SVGAGI. The CDR3 contains 13 residues. V was pared by 2 bases and J by 6 bases, with 8 bases between. Here the CDR3 reads CASSYTHSNEQFF. CDR3 nucleotides: TGTGCCAGCAGTTACACCCACTCCAATGAGCAGTTCTTC.

This chain connects TRBV9 to TRBJ2-2; possibly TRBD1 for D (6 bases). The CDR3 is 17 amino acids. The V end lost 0 bases, the J end lost 4 bases, and 16 bases lay between the germline ends. Germline V gene sequence: CDR1 SGDLS, CDR2 YYNGEE. The CDR3 DNA sequence: TGTGCCAGCAGCGTAGTAGGCGGGCAGGGGCGCACCGGGGAGCTGTTTTTT. This gives the protein CASSVVGGQGRTGELFF.

This clone has just one count. In nucleotides, the CDR3 is TGTGCCAGCACCCGTAGGGGCGGGGAGCTGTTTTTT. Its translation: CASTRRGGELFF. The V and J genes are TRBV7-9 and TRBJ2-2; D might be TRBD1 (5 bases). The CDR3 totals 12 residues. Germline lookup yields CDR1 SEHNR and CDR2 FQNEAQ (reference sequence). Trimming cost V 7 bases and J 7 bases, with 10 bases left between them.

J is TRBJ2-7 and V is TRBV7-7; 9 positions agree with TRBD2. The CDR3 length is 14 residues. CDR1 is SSHAT, CDR2 FNYEAQ, per germline (reference sequence). The CDR3 bases are TGTGCTAGCAGCCTGACTAGCGGCTCCTACGAGCAGTACGTC. This sequence encodes CASSLTSGSYEQYV.

This chain joins TRBV9 and TRBJ2-5; 11 bases align to TRBD1. The CDR3 totals 16 residues. The V gene's germline CDR1 is SGDLS and CDR2 YYNGEE. Trimming cost V 4 bases and J 5 bases; bases outside gene matches: 10. Here the CDR3 reads CASSLQGQGARETQYF. Here the CDR3 DNA reads TGTGCCAGCAGCCTCCAAGGACAGGGGGCTCGGGAGACCCAGTACTTC. The complete variable domain, with remaining parts taken from reference TRBV9 and TRBJ2-5, reads DSGVTQTPKHLITATGQRVTLRCSPRSGDLSVYWYQQSLDQGLQFLIQYYNGEERAKGNILERFSAQQFPDLHSELNLSSLELGDSALYFCASSLQGQGARETQYFGPGTRLLVL.

The V call is TRBV9, the J call TRBJ1-1; D not certain. This CDR3 has 14 amino acids. Germline CDR1 reads SGDLS; CDR2 reads YYNGEE. The germline V and J ends were trimmed by 4 bases and 1 base, with 11 bases remaining between them. CDR3 protein: CASSTSTGNTEAFF. The CDR3 DNA reads as TGTGCCAGCAGCACCTCCACTGGGAACACTGAAGCTTTCTTT.

The chain links TRBV21-1 to TRBJ2-1; no check of the table's D call, TRBD2, against the DNA was made. TRBV21-1 is classified as a pseudogene. This CDR3 is 13 amino acids long. The CDR3 loop is CASRGGIGDEQFF. The CDR3 coding sequence is TGTGCCAGCAGGGGCGGGATTGGAGATGAGCAGTTCTTC.

J is TRBJ2-3 and V is TRBV28; tentatively, D is TRBD2 (5 bases). Between the trimmed V and J ends, which lost 6 bases and 0 bases, there was a span of 25 bases. The CDR3 has 19 amino acids. Germline V gives CDR1 MDHEN, CDR2 SYDVKM. CDR3: CASSTPRGREIPSTDTQYF. DNA for the CDR3: TGTGCCAGCAGCACCCCCCGAGGGCGCGAAATTCCTAGCACAGATACGCAGTATTTT.

This clone has a handful of counts. The chain carries TRBV4-3 and TRBJ1-1, with 7 bases matching TRBD1. V lost 0 bases to trimming and J lost 4 bases; unmatched junction nucleotides: 14. This CDR3 is 18 amino acids long. The germline gives CDR1 LGHNA, CDR2 YSLEER. CDR3 DNA: TGCGCCAGCAGCCAAGATCCTCAGGGGGACCCCCCGGGCACTGAAGCTTTCTTT. Its translation is CASSQDPQGDPPGTEAFF.

This sequence joins TRBV6-6 and TRBJ2-7, with TRBD2 matching 8 bases. V gave up 8 bases and J gave up 2 bases; unmatched junction bases: 14. The germline CDR1 and CDR2 sequences are MNHNY and SVGAGI (reference sequence). CDR3 length equals 16 residues. The CDR3 DNA reads as TGTGCCAGCGTTGAAGGCGGGGGGACGGCAACCTACGAGCAGTACGTC. Translated: CASVEGGGTATYEQYV.

In the case of this clone: The identical CDR3 is also encoded by other nucleotide sequences in the sample. This chain joins TRBV6-6 and TRBJ1-5; possibly TRBD1 for D (5 bases). Germline lookup yields CDR1 MNHNY and CDR2 SVGAGI (reference sequence). Trimming took off 0 bases at V and 4 bases at J, with 7 bases between the two ends. This CDR3 region has 14 residues. The CDR3 loop is CASSYSGGNQPQHF. The CDR3 DNA sequence: TGTGCCAGCAGTTACTCGGGGGGAAATCAGCCCCAGCATTTT.

The chain carries TRBV4-1 and TRBJ2-4, with 7 bases that match TRBD1. Looked up from germline, CDR1 is MGHRA and CDR2 is YSYEKL. The V segment lost 4 bases and the J segment 9 bases; nucleotides outside the gene matches: 6. CDR3 size: 13 residues. CDR3 coding DNA: TGCGCCAGCAGCCCTGGACAGGCGGGCATTCAGTACTTC. Translation gives CASSPGQAGIQYF.

The chain uses TRBV30 and TRBJ2-2; 9 bases map to TRBD1. The germline gives CDR1 GTSNPN, CDR2 SVGIG (reference sequence). The ends lost 1 base at V and 0 bases at J; junction bases unmatched: 6. The CDR3 is made up of 17 amino acids. This CDR3 is CAWSGDRDNSNTGELFF. The CDR3 coding sequence is TGTGCCTGGAGTGGGGACAGGGACAACTCGAACACCGGGGAGCTGTTTTTT.

The chain's CDR3 is CASSYRDTHYEQYF. In DNA, the CDR3 is TGTGCCAGCAGTTACCGGGACACACACTACGAGCAGTACTTC. The rearrangement links TRBV6-6 to TRBJ2-7; D may be TRBD1 (6 bases). This CDR3 contains 14 residues. Germline values: CDR1 MNHNY, CDR2 SVGAGI (reference sequence). V lost 2 bases and J 3 bases, leaving 11 bases between the germline ends.

V gene TRBV5-6 combines with J gene TRBJ1-2; weak D call: TRBD1 (5 bases). From germline, CDR1 is SGHDT and CDR2 YYEEEE. This CDR3 spans 12 amino acids. V was cut by 3 bases and J by 5 bases, with 8 bases left in between. The chain's CDR3 is CASSSQGYGYTF. DNA of the CDR3: TGTGCCAGCAGCTCCCAGGGATATGGCTACACCTTC.

This chain connects TRBV9 to TRBJ1-3, with D hard to call. Germline lookup yields CDR1 SGDLS and CDR2 YYNGEE. Deletions cut 4 bases from V and 4 bases from J, with 18 bases between. This CDR3 is built from 16 residues. CDR3 DNA sequence: TGTGCCAGCAGCCCCCTATTAGCAAGCTTAGGAAACACCATATATTTT. Translating it yields CASSPLLASLGNTIYF.

The chain joins TRBV9 to TRBJ2-3, with 8 bases matching TRBD1. CDR1 and CDR2 from the germline V gene are SGDLS and YYNGEE. V dropped 2 bases and J dropped 2; count of bases not matched to a gene: 4. The CDR3 is made up of 15 amino acids. The DNA of the CDR3 is TGTGCCAGCAGCGTCAGGGGGCTGGACACAGATACGCAGTATTTT. It specifies CASSVRGLDTDTQYF.

The V and J genes are TRBV25-1 and TRBJ2-1, with 8 bases fitting TRBD2. The CDR3 covers 15 residues. With 4 bases clipped from V and 9 bases from J, the junction kept 11 bases outside the gene matches. CDR1 is MGHDK and CDR2 is SYGVNS in the germline V gene. The CDR3 coding sequence is TGTGCCAGCAGTGCAAGCGGGAGTGCCCGAACTGAGCAGTTCTTC. Translation: CASSASGSARTEQFF. Drawing the rest from reference TRBV25-1 and TRBJ2-1, the complete variable domain is EADIYQTPRYLVIGTGKKITLECSQTMGHDKMYWYQQDPGMELHLIHYSYGVNSTEKGDLSSESTVSRIRTEHFPLTLESARPSHTSQYLCASSASGSARTEQFFGPGTRLTVL.

The chain has TRBV7-2 and TRBJ2-2; no clear D. V was trimmed by 5 bases and J by 5 bases, leaving 21 bases between them. This CDR3 spans 17 amino acids. Germline-derived CDR1 and CDR2 are SGHTA and FQGNSA. The DNA of the CDR3 is TGTGCCAGCAGCCCCTGGCGCGGCCCCATTTCAACCGGGGAGCTGTTTTTT. Its translation is CASSPWRGPISTGELFF.

The chain couples TRBV6-6 to TRBJ2-1; D possibly corresponds to TRBD1 (6 bases). With 6 bases removed from V and 7 bases from J, the gap between germline ends came to 16 bases. Germline CDR1 and CDR2: MNHNY and SVGAGI (reference sequence). The CDR3 is 14 amino acids. CDR3 nucleotide sequence: TGTGCCAGCAGAAGGGACAAACCGGCGAATGAGCAGTTCTTC. This gives the protein CASRRDKPANEQFF.

V and J are TRBV20-1 and TRBJ1-2; D not resolved. The CDR3 is made up of 11 amino acids. V was clipped by 5 bases and J by 4 bases, with 8 bases between them. Germline CDR1 DFQATT, CDR2 SNEGSKA (reference sequence). The CDR3 here is CSALPGYGYTF. The DNA of the CDR3 is TGCAGTGCTCTACCTGGCTATGGCTACACCTTC.

This chain joins TRBV4-3 and TRBJ2-7; 7 nucleotides align to TRBD2. The CDR3 covers 16 residues. V dropped 0 bases and J dropped 2; count of bases not matched to a gene: 7. Germline values: CDR1 LGHNA, CDR2 YSLEER. The CDR3 sequence is CASSQDWASGPYEQYF. The CDR3 DNA follows: TGCGCCAGCAGCCAAGATTGGGCTAGCGGTCCCTACGAGCAGTACTTC.

This clone was recorded once. This chain uses TRBV28 with TRBJ2-7; tentatively, D is TRBD1 (6 bases). Trimming removed 2 bases from V and 12 bases from J, with 11 bases in between. The CDR3 runs 11 residues. The germline gives CDR1 MDHEN, CDR2 SYDVKM. The CDR3 region has the DNA TGTGCCAGCAGTTTACGGACAGCAGCGTACTTC. It specifies CASSLRTAAYF.

The chain uses TRBV18 and TRBJ2-1; TRBD2 aligns across 10 bases. CDR3 size: 16 residues. V shed 4 bases, J shed 6 bases, and the junction held 9 bases outside the gene matches. Germline values: CDR1 KGHSH, CDR2 LQKENI. The CDR3 protein is CASSQGGTSEFNEQFF. CDR3 nucleotides: TGTGCCAGCTCACAGGGAGGGACTAGCGAATTCAATGAGCAGTTCTTC. Looking up the rest from reference TRBV18 and TRBJ2-1 gives the full variable domain: NAGVMQNPRHLVRRRGQEARLRCSPMKGHSHVYWYRQLPEEGLKFMVYLQKENIIDESGMPKERFSAEFPKEGPSILRIQQVVRGDSAAYFCASSQGGTSEFNEQFFGPGTRLTVL.

The rearrangement joins TRBV18 to TRBJ2-1; TRBD2 aligns across 10 bases. The V gene end was trimmed by 4 bases and the J gene end by 8 bases; junction bases not matched to a gene: 14. Germline assignment: CDR1 KGHSH and CDR2 LQKENI. The CDR3 extends over 17 amino acids. CDR3 region: CASSLSLGTSAKDEQFF. DNA for the CDR3: TGTGCCAGCTCACTCTCCTTGGGGACTAGCGCCAAGGATGAGCAGTTCTTC.

This sequence joins TRBV25-1 and TRBJ1-1, with 9 bases aligning to TRBD1. J lost 5 bases, V lost 6 bases, and 13 bases had no gene match. The CDR3 spans 16 residues. CDR1 MGHDK and CDR2 SYGVNS come from the germline V gene. In nucleotides, the CDR3 is TGTGCCAGCAGAGACTCTGGACAGGGGCCGGGGACTGAAGCTTTCTTT. Its protein is CASRDSGQGPGTEAFF.

This rearrangement joins TRBV2 to TRBJ2-3; D possibly corresponds to TRBD1 (5 bases). The germline V and J ends were trimmed by 0 bases and 8 bases, with 15 bases remaining between them. The CDR3 length is 15 residues. Per germline, CDR1 SNHLY and CDR2 FYNNEI. The CDR3 protein is CASSEASQGRSTQYF. CDR3 sequence (DNA): TGTGCCAGCAGTGAAGCTTCGCAGGGAAGGAGTACGCAGTATTTT.

The chain joins TRBV7-2 to TRBJ2-5, with a possible D match to TRBD2 (6 bases). The J call may be in error: the DNA end matches TRBJ2-7 better. The germline V gene has CDR1 SGHTA and CDR2 FQGNSA. There are 14 residues in the CDR3. CDR3 residues: CASTSQEGPYEQYF. The CDR3, as DNA: TGTGCCAGCACCTCCCAGGAGGGGCCCTACGAGCAGTACTTC.

The chain carries TRBV5-4 and TRBJ2-3; tentative D call: TRBD1 (6 bases). This CDR3 has 16 residues. Germline V gene data show CDR1 as SGHNT and CDR2 as YYREEE (reference sequence). V gave up 4 bases and J gave up 2 bases, with 17 bases separating them. CDR3 sequence: CASSPRGWGPTDTQYF. For the CDR3, the DNA is TGTGCCAGCAGCCCAAGGGGGTGGGGACCCACAGATACGCAGTATTTT.